This is a list of T cell receptor beta chains from one sample in a study of T cell responses to AZD1222 COVID-19 vaccine. TCRdb's table, derived via immunoSEQ multiplex PCR, lists solely in-frame clones and lacks some. In the table there are around 80,000 clones, 70% to 90% of which are singletons. The sample here was peripheral blood, taken 28 days after the second AZD1222 dose. The receptors derive from an adult who received the AZD1222 COVID-19 vaccine. CDR3s include the opening cysteine and the closing phenylalanine or tryptophan.

V: TRBV30
J: TRBJ1-2
CDR3: CAWSTLGGNYGYTF

V: TRBV6-6
J: TRBJ1-4
CDR3: CASSYSGTPDEKLFF

V: TRBV19
J: TRBJ2-3
CDR3: CASSIARLAADTQYF

V: TRBV19
J: TRBJ1-4
CDR3: CASSIKGQGNEKLFF

V: TRBV5-5
J: TRBJ1-6
CDR3: CASSSFDLDNSPLHF

V: TRBV4-1
J: TRBJ2-1
CDR3: CASSQDPAAGSYEQFF

V: TRBV16
J: TRBJ1-5
CDR3: CASSQLSQQNQPQHF

V: TRBV4-2
J: TRBJ2-7
CDR3: CASSQGGLGGHEQYF

V: TRBV11-2
J: TRBJ2-7
CDR3: CASSSRQVYEQYF

V: TRBV5-1
J: TRBJ2-7
CDR3: CASSFEATTGEQYF

V: TRBV2
J: TRBJ1-2
CDR3: CASSYQTLDGYTF

V: TRBV28
J: TRBJ2-3
CDR3: CASSASGGGTDTQYF

V: TRBV19
J: TRBJ2-3
CDR3: CASSEGGGNTDTQYF

V: TRBV2
J: TRBJ2-1
CDR3: CASLLSSSYNEQFF

V: TRBV6-5
J: TRBJ2-2
CDR3: CASSGERTGELFF

V: TRBV10-3
J: TRBJ1-1
CDR3: CAISGQGAGTEAFF

V: TRBV29-1
J: TRBJ2-7
CDR3: CSVEVDTYEQYF

V: TRBV5-4
J: TRBJ2-3
CDR3: CASSLGQLAGGRDTQYF

V: TRBV6-6
J: TRBJ1-4
CDR3: CARQTGTGIEKLFF

V: TRBV18
J: TRBJ1-2
CDR3: CASSPIEGSHGYTF

V: TRBV9
J: TRBJ2-6
CDR3: CASSVGGSPSGANVLTF

V: TRBV6-2/TRBV6-3
J: TRBJ2-3
CDR3: CASSNASNTDTQYF

V: TRBV2
J: TRBJ1-1
CDR3: CASRPSRLGNTEAFF

V: TRBV24-1
J: TRBJ2-2
CDR3: CATSVSSGGARTGELFF

V: TRBV27
J: TRBJ2-5
CDR3: CASSSGAGGLETQYF

V: TRBV28
J: TRBJ2-7
CDR3: CASSSLRGLLPYEQYF

V: TRBV28
J: TRBJ1-6
CDR3: CASSLGYGQPGVSPLHF

V: TRBV5-1
J: TRBJ1-6
CDR3: CASSLASQANSPLHF

V: TRBV5-6
J: TRBJ1-5
CDR3: CASSRDREGYNQPQHF

V: TRBV18
J: TRBJ1-1
CDR3: CASSQKTGMNTEAFF

V: TRBV7-9
J: TRBJ2-7
CDR3: CASTLPEFPYEQYF

V: TRBV7-2
J: TRBJ1-1
CDR3: CASSLNGNTEAFF

V: TRBV23-1
J: TRBJ1-6
CDR3: CASSPRAGHNSPLHF

V: TRBV7-2
J: TRBJ1-3
CDR3: CASSLLRQVIYF

V: TRBV3-1/TRBV3-2
J: TRBJ1-2
CDR3: CASTSGTASGYTF

V: TRBV5-6
J: TRBJ2-5
CDR3: CASSLVSMIQETQYF

V: TRBV5-1
J: TRBJ1-1
CDR3: CASSLEGFRVAEAFF

V: TRBV7-9
J: TRBJ1-6
CDR3: CASSSFRSPLHF

V: TRBV28
J: TRBJ2-7
CDR3: CASSPTREVAHYEQYF

V: TRBV29-1
J: TRBJ2-3
CDR3: CSGTRLGPITDTQYF

V: TRBV5-6
J: TRBJ1-3
CDR3: CASSFPTGSGGNTIYF

V: TRBV11-2
J: TRBJ2-7
CDR3: CASSFWTSAYEQYF

V: TRBV18
J: TRBJ2-1
CDR3: CASSPGTGGYNEQFF

V: TRBV4-2
J: TRBJ2-1
CDR3: CASTPRGTTDNEQFF

V: TRBV4-1
J: TRBJ1-1
CDR3: CASSQNYRAPTEAFF

V: TRBV7-3
J: TRBJ1-6
CDR3: CASSIGAGINSPLHF